The next 15 T cell receptor beta chains were all read from a single sample in a study of shared clonotypes between healthy human individuals. The assay was immunoSEQ multiplex PCR, and TCRdb's table has in-frame clones only and misses some. The sample includes 2.3 million or so clones, more than 85% of them seen just once. Sequencing used naive CD4+ T cells from PBMCs. Subset in this sample: CD45RA+ positively selected. These receptors came from a man aged 18 to 35 in good health. Some clones in this sample may be carry-over from other donors' samples.

The chain combines TRBV5-5 with TRBJ2-7; D is possibly TRBD2 (5 bases). Between the trimmed V and J ends, which lost 3 bases and 0 bases, there was a span of 16 bases. Germline values: CDR1 SGHKS, CDR2 YYEKEE (reference sequence). The CDR3 totals 16 residues. CDR3 sequence: CASSWIWTASSYEQYF. CDR3 DNA sequence: TGTGCCAGCAGCTGGATTTGGACTGCGAGCTCCTACGAGCAGTACTTC.

The chain carries TRBV25-1 and TRBJ2-2; 8 bases map to TRBD1. CDR3 size: 15 residues. The junction had 8 bases not matched to a gene; V was cut back by 6 bases and J by 5 bases. Per the germline V gene, CDR1 is MGHDK and CDR2 is SYGVNS. Here the CDR3 reads CASRPGTGWTGELFF. DNA for the CDR3: TGTGCCAGCAGACCCGGGACAGGTTGGACCGGGGAGCTGTTTTTT.

CDR3 nucleotide sequence: TGTGCCAGTAGTTGGATGCGGGCGGGGTCACATTACGAGCAGTACTTC. Amino acids: CASSWMRAGSHYEQYF. The genes are TRBV19 and TRBJ2-7, with D possibly TRBD2 on 6 matching bases. V lost 5 bases and J lost 4, with 21 bases in between. This CDR3 spans 16 amino acids. Germline-derived CDR1 and CDR2 are LNHDA and SQIVND (reference sequence).

The rearrangement joins TRBV29-1 to TRBJ2-3; D unresolved. Trimming stripped 5 bases from V and 2 bases from J, with 11 bases between. CDR3 size: 13 residues. The germline V gene encodes CDR1 SQVTM and CDR2 ANQGSEA. The CDR3 region has the DNA TGCAGCGTTAGACAATTACTCACAGATACGCAGTATTTT. Residues: CSVRQLLTDTQYF.

The chain links TRBV5-1 to TRBJ2-1; 9 bases fit TRBD1. The V and J ends lost 0 bases and 7 bases, in that order; junction bases with no gene match: 8. The CDR3 sequence is 16 residues long. Germline V gene data show CDR1 as SGHRS and CDR2 as YFSETQ. CDR3 nucleotide sequence: TGCGCCAGCAGCTTGGCGGGACAGGGACGGGCGAATGAGCAGTTCTTC. Protein sequence: CASSLAGQGRANEQFF.

In this sample, this clone turned up once. The rearrangement links TRBV10-1 to TRBJ2-2, with 8 bases lining up with TRBD2. The germline gives CDR1 WNHNN, CDR2 SYGVQD (reference sequence). The CDR3 length is 17 residues. V was pared by 6 bases and J by 5 bases, with 14 bases of the junction left unmatched. CDR3 residues: CASSGDLSGSQTGELFF. The DNA for the CDR3 is TGCGCCAGCAGCGGCGACCTAAGCGGGAGTCAGACCGGGGAGCTGTTTTTT.

The chain has TRBV7-2 and TRBJ2-7; unclear D gene. CDR3 length: 15 amino acids. Trimming removed 5 bases from V and 2 bases from J, with 16 bases in between. The germline V gene has CDR1 SGHTA and CDR2 FQGNSA. CDR3 region: CASSANYVLAYEQYF. In nucleotides, the CDR3 is TGTGCCAGCAGCGCCAACTATGTCCTAGCCTACGAGCAGTACTTC.

The genes are TRBV10-1 and TRBJ1-1, with D possibly matching TRBD1 (6 bases). The CDR3 extends over 12 amino acids. Between the trimmed V and J ends, which lost 4 bases and 8 bases, there was a span of 11 bases. The germline V gene has CDR1 WNHNN and CDR2 SYGVQD (reference sequence). CDR3 sequence reads: CASSGPGGEAFF. DNA of the CDR3: TGCGCCAGCAGTGGGCCGGGGGGCGAAGCTTTCTTT.

The chain joins TRBV5-6 to TRBJ2-2; D ambiguous. The CDR3 is 13 amino acids. From germline, CDR1 is SGHDT and CDR2 YYEEEE. Trimming pared 4 bases from V and 4 bases from J, leaving 8 bases between. In DNA, the CDR3 is TGTGCCAGCAGCCGGCTTGGCACCGGGGAGCTGTTTTTT. It encodes CASSRLGTGELFF.

This chain uses TRBV11-2 with TRBJ2-3, with D possibly TRBD1 on 5 matching bases. CDR1 is SGHAT and CDR2 is FQNNGV in the germline V gene. The CDR3 contains 14 residues. The ends were cut back, 1 base at V and 2 bases at J, with 7 bases in the middle. The DNA for the CDR3 is TGTGCCAGCAGCTTAGGACAGTTCACAGATACGCAGTATTTT. Translated, it gives CASSLGQFTDTQYF.

V usage is TRBV28 and J usage is TRBJ2-1, with D unresolved. This CDR3 comprises 17 residues. The V gene's germline CDR1 is MDHEN and CDR2 SYDVKM. Trimming removed 4 bases from V and 5 bases from J, with 21 bases in between. The CDR3 DNA reads as TGTGCCAGCAGTTGGACGGCGACGGCCGCCGTGGACAATGAGCAGTTCTTC. It yields the protein CASSWTATAAVDNEQFF.

The J gene is TRBJ2-2, the V gene TRBV19; D may correspond to TRBD1 or TRBD2 (6 bases each). With 5 bases removed from V and 7 bases from J, the gap between germline ends came to 26 bases. This CDR3 spans 18 amino acids. Germline CDR1 is LNHDA and CDR2 is SQIVND (reference sequence). The CDR3 protein is CASSPRMGGDLGFGELFF. CDR3 bases: TGTGCCAGTAGTCCCCGGATGGGGGGCGATTTGGGTTTCGGGGAGCTGTTTTTT.

In its sample, this clone was seen a few times. V and J are TRBV2 and TRBJ1-2; D is ambiguous. The length of the CDR3 is 15 residues. Germline V gene lookup returns CDR1 SNHLY and CDR2 FYNNEI. V gave up 2 bases and J gave up 8 bases, with 18 bases separating them. CDR3 DNA sequence: TGTGCCAGCAGTGAAATGTGGGCAGGACGGGAGGGCTACACCTTC. Translated: CASSEMWAGREGYTF.

The chain links TRBV7-2 to TRBJ2-5, with D maybe TRBD2 (5 bases). The germline CDR1 and CDR2 sequences are SGHTA and FQGNSA. CDR3 length: 16 amino acids. Between the trimmed V and J ends, which lost 2 bases and 4 bases, there was a span of 17 bases. DNA for the CDR3: TGTGCCAGCAGCTTAAGGCGGGCTCGCCTTGGAGAGACCCAGTACTTC. Amino acids: CASSLRRARLGETQYF. Full variable domain (outside the CDR3, taken from reference TRBV7-2 and TRBJ2-5): GAGVSQSPSNKVTEKGKDVELRCDPISGHTALYWYRQSLGQGLEFLIYFQGNSAPDKSGLPSDRFSAERTGGSVSTLTIQRTQQEDSAVYLCASSLRRARLGETQYFGPGTRLLVL.

The chain is built from TRBV7-9 and TRBJ1-2; D is perhaps TRBD1 (6 bases). CDR3 size: 15 residues. Trimming left V 5 bases short and J 4 bases short, with 17 bases between. The germline CDR1 and CDR2 sequences are SEHNR and FQNEAQ (reference sequence). The CDR3 region has the DNA TGTGCCAGCAGCCTATCCACAGGGATCTCCTATGGCTACACCTTC. It specifies CASSLSTGISYGYTF. The entire variable domain, with the rest obtained from reference TRBV7-9 and TRBJ1-2, is as follows: DTGVSQNPRHKITKRGQNVTFRCDPISEHNRLYWYRQTLGQGPEFLTYFQNEAQLEKSRLLSDRFSAERPKGSFSTLEIQRTEQGDSAMYLCASSLSTGISYGYTFGSGTRLTVV.